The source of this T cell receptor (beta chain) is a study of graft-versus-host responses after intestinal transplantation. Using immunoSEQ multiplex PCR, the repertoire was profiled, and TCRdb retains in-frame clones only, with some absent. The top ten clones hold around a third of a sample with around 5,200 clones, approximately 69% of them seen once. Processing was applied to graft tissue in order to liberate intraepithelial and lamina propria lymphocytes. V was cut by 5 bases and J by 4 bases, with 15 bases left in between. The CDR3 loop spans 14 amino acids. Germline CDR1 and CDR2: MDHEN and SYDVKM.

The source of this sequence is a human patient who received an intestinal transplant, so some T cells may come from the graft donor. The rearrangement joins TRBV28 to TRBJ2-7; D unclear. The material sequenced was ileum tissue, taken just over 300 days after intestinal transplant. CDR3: CASSIAWVGYEQYF. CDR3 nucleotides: TGTGCCAGCAGTATCGCGTGGGTTGGTTACGAGCAGTACTTC.